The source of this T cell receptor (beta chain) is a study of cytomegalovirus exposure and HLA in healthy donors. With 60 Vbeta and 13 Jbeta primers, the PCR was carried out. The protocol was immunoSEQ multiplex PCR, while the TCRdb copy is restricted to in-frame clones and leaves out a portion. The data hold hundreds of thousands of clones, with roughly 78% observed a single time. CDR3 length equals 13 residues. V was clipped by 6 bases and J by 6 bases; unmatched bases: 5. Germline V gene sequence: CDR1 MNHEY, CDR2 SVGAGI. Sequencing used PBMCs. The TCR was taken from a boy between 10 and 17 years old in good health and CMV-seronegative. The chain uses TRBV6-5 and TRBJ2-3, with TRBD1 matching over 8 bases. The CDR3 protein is CASSRQGWDTQYF. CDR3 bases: TGTGCCAGCAGCCGACAGGGGTGGGATACGCAGTATTTT.